Below, 9 T cell receptor beta chains from the same sample are listed, as sequenced in a study of blood T cell repertoires in COVID-19. Assay: immunoSEQ multiplex PCR; the TCRdb copy retains only in-frame clones and omits some. The sample holds some 100,000 clones; around three quarters are singletons and the top ten take 6.2%. Sequencing used peripheral blood. The receptor set was obtained from a man in his 70s with acute or convalescent COVID-19.

V gene TRBV30 combines with J gene TRBJ1-6; D remains ambiguous. There are 14 residues in the CDR3. Germline values: CDR1 GTSNPN, CDR2 SVGIG (reference sequence). Trimming shortened V by 3 bases and J by 3 bases, and 9 bases separated the two germline ends. As DNA, the CDR3 is TGTGCCTGGAGAGAGGAGGTCTATAATTCACCCCTCCACTTT. It yields the protein CAWREEVYNSPLHF.

The genes are TRBV27 and TRBJ2-5, with TRBD2 as a possible D gene (6 bases). Per the germline V gene, CDR1 is MNHEY and CDR2 is SMNVEV (reference sequence). This CDR3 contains 15 residues. V was pared by 4 bases and J by 1 base, with 13 bases between. The CDR3: CASSSGTYSQETQYF. CDR3 DNA: TGTGCCAGCAGTTCTGGGACTTACTCCCAAGAGACCCAGTACTTC.

V is TRBV7-2 and J is TRBJ1-1, with 7 bases fitting TRBD1. The CDR3 is 13 amino acids. Germline assignment: CDR1 SGHTA and CDR2 FQGNSA. Losses at the gene ends were 11 bases for V and 4 bases for J; bases not matched to a gene: 10. CDR3 protein: CASATGWGTEAFF. The CDR3 DNA is TGTGCCTCGGCGACAGGGTGGGGCACTGAAGCTTTCTTT.

A note on this clone: Within the sample, other DNA sequences also encode this same CDR3. J is TRBJ1-4 and V is TRBV5-4; D gene unclear. This CDR3 region has 15 residues. Germline V gives CDR1 SGHNT, CDR2 YYREEE (reference sequence). Between the trimmed V and J ends, which lost 3 bases and 3 bases, there was a span of 12 bases. The CDR3 coding sequence is TGTGCCAGCAGCTCCGGTAGAGGGTCTAATGAAAAACTGTTTTTT. This sequence encodes CASSSGRGSNEKLFF.

V usage is TRBV21-1 and J usage is TRBJ2-5; TRBD1 is taken as the D call from the table, unchecked against the DNA. TRBV21-1 is labeled a pseudogene. This CDR3 spans 15 amino acids. CDR3 sequence: CASSRETGPLVPQYF. CDR3 nucleotides: TGTGCCAGCAGCAGAGAGACAGGGCCTCTAGTTCCCCAGTACTTC.

The chain couples TRBV4-2 to TRBJ2-1, with TRBD2 matching over 10 bases. This CDR3 has 15 amino acids. Trimming took 4 bases from V and 8 from J; bases not matched to a gene: 8. Germline lookup yields CDR1 LGHNA and CDR2 YNFKEQ. CDR3 DNA sequence: TGTGCCAGCAGCCTTGTAGCGGGGGGTAAGGATGAGCAGTTCTTC. It yields the protein CASSLVAGGKDEQFF.

For the CDR3, the DNA is TGTGCCAGCAGCGTCCGGGACAGATATCCTAGCACAGATACGCAGTATTTT. This codes for CASSVRDRYPSTDTQYF. The chain links TRBV7-2 to TRBJ2-3; 7 bases are shared with TRBD1. This CDR3 spans 17 amino acids. Losses at the gene ends were 5 bases for V and 0 bases for J; bases not matched to a gene: 11. CDR1 is SGHTA and CDR2 is FQGNSA in the germline V gene.

This chain links TRBV4-2 with TRBJ2-5; 7 bases line up with TRBD1. V dropped 4 bases and J dropped 2; count of bases not matched to a gene: 13. The germline V gene has CDR1 LGHNA and CDR2 YNFKEQ. The CDR3 is 17 residues long. The CDR3: CASSPTYYRGPQETQYF. The CDR3 DNA is TGTGCCAGCAGCCCCACCTATTACAGGGGCCCTCAAGAGACCCAGTACTTC.

This clone was detected only once. The chain employs TRBV6-4 and TRBJ2-1; D uncertain. Germline-derived CDR1 and CDR2 are MRHNA and SNTAGT. The CDR3 covers 16 residues. V was cut by 0 bases and J by 0 bases, with 9 bases left in between. The CDR3 nucleotides read TGTGCCAGCAGTGACTCATCCAAGAGCTCCTACAATGAGCAGTTCTTC. It is translated as CASSDSSKSSYNEQFF.